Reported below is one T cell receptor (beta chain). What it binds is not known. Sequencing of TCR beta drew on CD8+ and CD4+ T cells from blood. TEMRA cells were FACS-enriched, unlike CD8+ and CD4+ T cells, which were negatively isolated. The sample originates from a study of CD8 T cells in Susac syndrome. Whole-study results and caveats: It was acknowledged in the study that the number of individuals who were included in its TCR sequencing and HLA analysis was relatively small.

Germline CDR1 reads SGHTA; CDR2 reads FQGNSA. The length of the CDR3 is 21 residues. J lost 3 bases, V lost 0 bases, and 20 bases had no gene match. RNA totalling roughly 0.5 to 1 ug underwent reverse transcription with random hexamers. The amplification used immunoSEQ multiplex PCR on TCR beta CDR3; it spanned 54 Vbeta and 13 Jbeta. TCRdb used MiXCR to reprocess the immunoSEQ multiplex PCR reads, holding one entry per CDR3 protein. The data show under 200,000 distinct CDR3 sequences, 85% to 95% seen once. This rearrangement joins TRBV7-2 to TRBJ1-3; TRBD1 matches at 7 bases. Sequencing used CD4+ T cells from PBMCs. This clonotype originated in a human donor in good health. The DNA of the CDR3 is TGTGCCAGCAGCTTAGCTCCCATATTAACGGGACAGATCTCTTTTGGAAACACCATATATTTT. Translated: CASSLAPILTGQISFGNTIYF.